The 16 T cell receptor beta chains below come from one sample, sequenced in a study of prognosis after radiotherapy for stage I lung cancer. Two-round multiplex PCR amplified TCR beta CDR3 from genomic DNA. Primers specific to each TRBV and TRBJ gene were used in first-round PCR. TCRdb independently ran MiXCR on the multiplex PCR reads; one entry per CDR3 protein. The table has nearly 25,000 distinct CDR3 sequences, 35% to 40% seen once. This specimen was PBMCs, taken before or after stereotactic body radiation therapy (not recorded which). These receptors all come from a donor aged 50 or older with non-small cell lung cancer.

The chain employs TRBV4-3 and TRBJ2-5; possible D gene TRBD2, 5 bases. V was pared by 4 bases and J by 3 bases, with 9 bases between. CDR1 and CDR2 from the germline V gene are LGHNA and YSLEER. The CDR3 is made up of 13 amino acids. The CDR3 reads CASSRGLKETQYF. Written as DNA, the CDR3 is TGCGCCAGCAGCCGAGGACTGAAAGAGACCCAGTACTTC.

The table lists this clonotype with many counts. This chain links TRBV28 with TRBJ1-1, with 7 bases aligning to TRBD1. Looked up from germline, CDR1 is MDHEN and CDR2 is SYDVKM. Losses at the gene ends were 5 bases for V and 0 bases for J; bases not matched to a gene: 6. The CDR3 sequence is 15 residues long. The CDR3 loop reads CASSDRDRLNTEAFF. The CDR3 DNA reads as TGTGCCAGCAGTGACAGGGACCGATTGAACACTGAAGCTTTCTTT.

The chain links TRBV12-3 or TRBV12-4 to TRBJ2-2, with a tentative D call TRBD2 (5 bases). V shed 3 bases and J shed 0 bases, with 8 bases lying between them. CDR3 length: 15 amino acids. CDR3 nucleotide sequence: TGTGCCAGCAGTTTTAGCGCCCCGAACACCGGGGAGCTGTTTTTT. This codes for CASSFSAPNTGELFF.

In regard to this clonotype: A single base is all that separates this from a far larger clone, so a read error is likely. The chain carries TRBV7-9 and TRBJ2-7, with 8 nucleotides matching TRBD1. The CDR3 is 14 residues long. Germline lookup yields CDR1 SEHNR and CDR2 FQNEAQ (reference sequence). CDR3: CASSSRGPPYEHYF. CDR3 nucleotide sequence: TGTGCCAGCAGCTCCAGGGGGCCTCCCTACGAGCATTACTTC.

At least ten counts were recorded for this clonotype. V and J are TRBV7-9 and TRBJ2-6, with D perhaps TRBD1 or TRBD2 (6 bases each). CDR3 length equals 17 residues. Germline V gene data show CDR1 as SEHNR and CDR2 as FQNEAQ (reference sequence). The V end lost 5 bases, the J end lost 2 bases, and 16 bases lay between the germline ends. The CDR3 here is CASSPWGASTGANVLTF. In DNA form, the CDR3 reads TGTGCCAGCAGCCCATGGGGGGCGTCAACTGGGGCCAACGTCCTGACTTTC.

This clonotype was found many times. The V call is TRBV29-1, the J call TRBJ2-7; 9 nucleotides line up with TRBD1. The CDR3 covers 15 residues. Germline V lookup: CDR1 SQVTM, CDR2 ANQGSEA. J was trimmed by 4 bases and V by 1 base; bases with no gene match: 8. The CDR3, as DNA: TGCAGCGTTGAAGTTGGGACAGGGAGTATATACGAGCAGTACTTC. This encodes CSVEVGTGSIYEQYF.

Comment on this clonotype: A far larger clone is only one base removed, so a read error is likely. V usage is TRBV12-3 or TRBV12-4 and J usage is TRBJ1-1; D is unclear. The last part of the DNA fits TRBJ2-3 better; the J call may be wrong. CDR3 size: 12 residues. The CDR3 loop is CASTSPVDTQYF. The CDR3 DNA follows: TGTGCCAGCACTTCCCCCGTAGATACGCAGTATTTT.

The chain carries TRBV11-2 and TRBJ2-3; D possibly corresponds to TRBD2 (5 bases). The CDR3 is 13 residues long. V was trimmed by 4 bases and J by 2 bases, leaving 7 bases between them. Looked up from germline, CDR1 is SGHAT and CDR2 is FQNNGV. The CDR3 spells CASSSRATDTQYF. The CDR3 region has the DNA TGTGCCAGCAGCTCGAGGGCCACAGATACGCAGTATTTT.

The chain combines TRBV6-5 with TRBJ1-2; weak D call: TRBD1 (6 bases). Germline assignment: CDR1 MNHEY and CDR2 SVGAGI. Trimming cost V 2 bases and J 4 bases, with 14 bases left between them. The CDR3 contains 15 residues. CDR3 coding DNA: TGTGCCAGCAGTTACCCCGGGGGCGGACTCTATGGCTACACCTTC. This encodes CASSYPGGGLYGYTF.

V gene TRBV20-1 combines with J gene TRBJ2-2; 7 nucleotides agree with TRBD2. CDR1 is DFQATT and CDR2 is SNEGSKA in the germline V gene (reference sequence). This CDR3 has 14 residues. V dropped 2 bases and J dropped 11; count of bases not matched to a gene: 11. This CDR3 is CSARSPAGFIELFF. CDR3 in DNA: TGCAGTGCTAGATCGCCAGCGGGGTTCATTGAGCTGTTTTTT.

This rearrangement joins TRBV7-6 to TRBJ2-2, with D perhaps TRBD2 (5 bases). V was cut by 5 bases and J by 7 bases, with 23 bases left in between. From germline, CDR1 is SGHVS and CDR2 FNYEAQ. The CDR3 contains 17 residues. The chain's CDR3 is CASSPDPLSGLNGELFF. The CDR3 DNA sequence: TGTGCCAGCAGCCCCGACCCGTTATCGGGGTTAAACGGGGAGCTGTTTTTT. The full variable domain, with the rest looked up from reference TRBV7-6 and TRBJ2-2, is GAGVSQSPRYKVTKRGQDVALRCDPISGHVSLYWYRQALGQGPEFLTYFNYEAQQDKSGLPNDRFSAERPEGSISTLTIQRTEQRDSAMYRCASSPDPLSGLNGELFFGEGSRLTVL.

This clonotype appeared many times. The V gene is TRBV4-2, the J gene TRBJ1-5; TRBD1 agrees at 7 bases. Trimming at V came to 2 bases and at J to 2 bases, leaving 6 bases not matched to a gene. CDR1 LGHNA and CDR2 YNFKEQ come from the germline V gene. This CDR3 has 16 residues. The CDR3 sequence is CASSQRQGDRNQPQHF. In DNA form, the CDR3 reads TGTGCCAGCAGCCAACGCCAGGGGGATCGCAATCAGCCCCAGCATTTT.

This clonotype was detected ten times or more. The chain couples TRBV6-4 to TRBJ1-1; D not certain. The CDR3 sequence is 13 residues long. The V end was cut by 6 bases, the J end by 3 bases, with 11 bases between. Germline CDR1 and CDR2: MRHNA and SNTAGT. The CDR3 here is CASSLRGDTEAFF. In nucleotides, the CDR3 is TGTGCCAGCAGCCTCCGCGGGGACACTGAAGCTTTCTTT.

Many counts were recorded for this clonotype. The rearrangement joins TRBV11-1 to TRBJ2-2; D is unresolved. The CDR3 runs to 13 residues. The V gene lost 1 base and the J gene lost 6 bases, with 6 bases spanning the gap. Germline V gene lookup returns CDR1 SGHAT and CDR2 FQDESV (reference sequence). The CDR3 nucleotides are TGTGCCAGCAGCTTAGTTGCCTCCGGGGAGCTGTTTTTT. Its translation: CASSLVASGELFF.

This clonotype was counted many times. The V gene is TRBV7-9, the J gene TRBJ2-1; TRBD2 matches at 14 bases. Losses at the gene ends were 8 bases for V and 6 bases for J; bases not matched to a gene: 6. The CDR3 is 15 amino acids. Germline CDR1 and CDR2: SEHNR and FQNEAQ (reference sequence). CDR3 DNA sequence: TGTGCCAGCGTCCGAGGACTAGCGGGAGGCAATGAGCAGTTCTTC. It is translated as CASVRGLAGGNEQFF.

This clonotype was counted only a few times. This may arise from a read error, as a much more abundant clone is one base away. This chain connects TRBV18 to TRBJ2-3, with D possibly matching TRBD2 (8 bases). The CDR3 sequence is 17 residues long. V was trimmed by 8 bases and J by 0 bases, leaving 21 bases between them. Looked up from germline, CDR1 is KGHSH and CDR2 is LQKENI. The CDR3 nucleotides are TGTGCCAGCCCAAAGGGGGCTAGCGGGTCTAGCACAGATACGCAGTATTTT. Translated: CASPKGASGSSTDTQYF.